These 8 T cell receptor beta chains share one sample of origin, sequenced in a study of cytomegalovirus exposure and HLA in healthy donors. Sequencing was performed with immunoSEQ multiplex PCR; in TCRdb, only in-frame clones are kept and a portion is missing. Of approximately 220,000 clones in the sample, roughly 83% were seen once. Sequencing was done on a sample of PBMCs. Receptors were obtained from a woman aged 25 to 39 in good health and CMV-seropositive.

The genes are TRBV7-3 and TRBJ2-7; TRBD2 agrees at 9 bases. The V gene's germline CDR1 is SGHTA and CDR2 FQGTGA. The CDR3 is 15 residues long. Trimming took 1 base from V and 5 from J; bases not matched to a gene: 6. CDR3 DNA: TGTGCCAGCAGCTTAATCACTAGCGGGTTCCACGAGCAGTACTTC. It yields the protein CASSLITSGFHEQYF.

J is TRBJ2-4 and V is TRBV13; D is ambiguous. There are 16 residues in the CDR3. CDR1 is PRHDT, CDR2 FYEKMQ, per germline (reference sequence). V was pared by 0 bases and J by 1 base, with 10 bases between. The CDR3 nucleotides are TGTGCCAGCAGCTTAGGCCTCTTGGGGGCCAAAAACATTCAGTACTTC. It codes for CASSLGLLGAKNIQYF.

V usage is TRBV29-1 and J usage is TRBJ2-1, with D possibly matching TRBD2 (5 bases). Looked up from germline, CDR1 is SQVTM and CDR2 is ANQGSEA. The CDR3 contains 12 residues. V shed 5 bases and J shed 15 bases, with 20 bases lying between them. The chain's CDR3 is CSVTSALAGSFF. The CDR3 DNA follows: TGCAGCGTTACTTCAGCCCTAGCCGGATCGTTCTTC.

The CDR3 DNA sequence: TGTGCCACCAGCAGAGTCAAGGATTCCTACGAGCAGTACTTC. Encoded protein: CATSRVKDSYEQYF. The chain employs TRBV15 and TRBJ2-7; no clear D gene. The CDR3 has 14 residues. Germline V gene data show CDR1 as LNHNV and CDR2 as YYDKDF (reference sequence). Trimming cost V 1 base and J 1 base, with 8 bases left between them.

This chain links TRBV6-6 with TRBJ2-7; D is ambiguous. Per the germline V gene, CDR1 is MNHNY and CDR2 is SVGAGI (reference sequence). The V gene lost 5 bases and the J gene lost 0 bases, with 5 bases spanning the gap. CDR3 length: 12 amino acids. The CDR3, as DNA: TGTGCCAGCAGTGCAAGCTCCTACGAGCAGTACTTC. Translation: CASSASSYEQYF.

The chain joins TRBV6-5 to TRBJ2-1; 10 bases map to TRBD2. The CDR3 sequence is 14 residues long. Germline V CDR1 and CDR2: MNHEY, SVGAGI. J gave up 5 bases and V 5 bases, and 3 bases lay outside the gene matches. The CDR3, as DNA: TGTGCCAGCAGTCGGACTAGCGGACACAATGAGCAGTTCTTC. Its translation: CASSRTSGHNEQFF.

The chain uses TRBV28 and TRBJ2-7; no clear D. CDR1 is MDHEN and CDR2 is SYDVKM in the germline V gene. V was pared by 7 bases and J by 0 bases, with 13 bases between. The CDR3 length is 14 residues. The CDR3 DNA reads as TGTGCCAGCAACCAACCGAGAAGCTCCTACGAGCAGTACTTC. As protein: CASNQPRSSYEQYF.

In DNA form, the CDR3 reads TGTGCCAGCACCAATTGGAGGTATGGCTACACCTTC. Its protein is CASTNWRYGYTF. V gene TRBV7-3 combines with J gene TRBJ1-2; D gene unclear. Trimming pared 7 bases from V and 5 bases from J, leaving 11 bases between. Germline-derived CDR1 and CDR2 are SGHTA and FQGTGA. The length of the CDR3 is 12 residues.